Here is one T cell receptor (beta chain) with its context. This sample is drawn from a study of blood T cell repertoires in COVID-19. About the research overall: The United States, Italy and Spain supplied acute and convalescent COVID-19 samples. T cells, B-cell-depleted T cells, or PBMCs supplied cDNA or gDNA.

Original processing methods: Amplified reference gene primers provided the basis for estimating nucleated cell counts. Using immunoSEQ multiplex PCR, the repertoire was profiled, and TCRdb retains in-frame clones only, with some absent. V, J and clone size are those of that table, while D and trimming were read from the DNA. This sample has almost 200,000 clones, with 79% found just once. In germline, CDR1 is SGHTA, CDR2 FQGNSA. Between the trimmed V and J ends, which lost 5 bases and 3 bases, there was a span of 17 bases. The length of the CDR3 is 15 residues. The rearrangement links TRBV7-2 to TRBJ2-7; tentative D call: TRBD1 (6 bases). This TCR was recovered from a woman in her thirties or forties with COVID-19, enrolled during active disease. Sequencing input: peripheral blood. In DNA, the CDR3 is TGTGCCAGCAGCCCTGGGCCGGCAGGGGACTACGAGCAGTACTTC. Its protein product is CASSPGPAGDYEQYF.